The 30 T cell receptor beta chains below were found in one sample sequenced in a study of patients and donors after allogeneic stem cell transplantation. TCRdb processed the RT-PCR reads anew with MiXCR; each CDR3 protein has one entry. The data show some 960,000 distinct CDR3 sequences, 15% to 20% seen once. Sequencing was carried out using blood, either unsorted or a sorted T cell fraction (not recorded which). The source of these receptors is a human donor who was either an allogeneic HSCT recipient or a stem cell or donor lymphocyte infusion donor (not recorded which). It is not recorded whose cells these are; they may come from a transplant donor.

J is TRBJ2-7 and V is TRBV29-1, with 9 bases matching TRBD1. V lost 3 bases to trimming and J lost 1 base; unmatched junction nucleotides: 7. Germline values: CDR1 SQVTM, CDR2 ANQGSEA. This CDR3 has 15 amino acids. In nucleotides, the CDR3 is TGCAGCGTTGATGCACAGGGGGCCGGGTCCTACGAGCAGTACTTC. It specifies CSVDAQGAGSYEQYF.

Many counts were recorded for this clonotype. CDR3 bases: TGTGCCACAAGGGGATCTGGGGCCAACGTCCTGACTTTC. Translating gives CATRGSGANVLTF. This chain joins TRBV28 and TRBJ2-6; TRBD1 might be the D (5 bases). The V gene's germline CDR1 is MDHEN and CDR2 SYDVKM. The CDR3 is 13 amino acids. V lost 10 bases, J lost 1 base, and 8 bases lay in between. Using reference TRBV28 and TRBJ2-6 for the parts outside the CDR3, the full variable domain is DVKVTQSSRYLVKRTGEKVFLECVQDMDHENMFWYRQDPGLGLRLIYFSYDVKMKEKGDIPEGYSVSREKKERFSLILESASTNQTSMYLCATRGSGANVLTFGAGSRLTVL.

This clonotype was recorded many times. The chain links TRBV20-1 to TRBJ2-3; 7 bases align to TRBD2. J gave up 2 bases and V 1 base, and 6 bases lay outside the gene matches. Germline lookup yields CDR1 DFQATT and CDR2 SNEGSKA (reference sequence). The CDR3 consists of 15 residues. CDR3 amino acids: CSARAGTMYTDTQYF. CDR3 DNA: TGCAGTGCTAGAGCCGGGACTATGTACACAGATACGCAGTATTTT.

The CDR3 DNA follows: TGTGCCAGCAGCTTAGAGGGTCACCCTCAGGGGGAGACCCAGTACTTC. It yields the protein CASSLEGHPQGETQYF. The chain combines TRBV7-6 with TRBJ2-5; perhaps TRBD1 as D (6 bases). CDR3 size: 16 residues. The germline CDR1 and CDR2 sequences are SGHVS and FNYEAQ. V lost 1 base, J lost 5 bases, and 17 bases lay in between.

The V gene is TRBV12-3 or TRBV12-4, the J gene TRBJ2-5, with D uncertain. Trimming removed 3 bases from V and 6 bases from J, with 8 bases in between. This CDR3 is 12 amino acids long. The chain's CDR3 is CASSFIRKTQYF. For the CDR3, the DNA is TGTGCCAGCAGTTTTATCAGAAAGACCCAGTACTTC.

This chain links TRBV10-3 with TRBJ1-6, with TRBD1 matching 7 bases. This CDR3 is built from 14 residues. Unmatched junction bases numbered 11, after V lost 10 bases and J lost 8 bases. Germline V CDR1 and CDR2: ENHRY, SYGVKD. CDR3 DNA: TGTGCCAGCAATACAGGGGCTCGTGATTCACCCCTCCACTTT. It specifies CASNTGARDSPLHF.

This clonotype was counted between two and nine times. The V and J genes are TRBV6-1 and TRBJ2-7; D possibly uses TRBD1 or TRBD2 (5 bases each). This CDR3 has 15 residues. CDR1 and CDR2 from the germline V gene are MNHNS and SASEGT. Trimming removed 5 bases from V and 4 bases from J, with 18 bases in between. The CDR3 sequence: CASSPGTARYYEQYF. CDR3 bases: TGTGCCAGCAGTCCAGGGACGGCAAGATATTACGAGCAGTACTTC.

The J gene is TRBJ1-1, the V gene TRBV6-2 or TRBV6-3; D call uncertain. CDR3 length equals 12 residues. Germline CDR1 MNHEY, CDR2 SVGEGT. V gave up 2 bases and J gave up 6 bases, with 7 bases separating them. CDR3 residues: CASSYPWSEAFF. CDR3 nucleotide sequence: TGTGCCAGCAGTTACCCGTGGTCTGAAGCTTTCTTT.

This clonotype was recorded a few times. The chain couples TRBV4-2 to TRBJ2-7; D remains ambiguous. The CDR3 has 14 amino acids. Germline V lookup: CDR1 LGHNA, CDR2 YNFKEQ. V dropped 0 bases and J dropped 0 bases, with 6 bases sitting between them. The CDR3 region is CASSQETDSYEQYF. The CDR3 nucleotides are TGTGCCAGCAGCCAAGAAACAGACTCCTACGAGCAGTACTTC.

This clonotype turned up a few times. The rearrangement joins TRBV27 to TRBJ2-3; D is possibly TRBD2 (6 bases). Germline V gene lookup returns CDR1 MNHEY and CDR2 SMNVEV (reference sequence). The CDR3 is made up of 16 amino acids. Trimming took 0 bases from V and 2 from J, leaving 12 bases between them. The DNA of the CDR3 is TGTGCCAGCAGTTTATCGGGAGGTTACTACACAGATACGCAGTATTTT. Protein: CASSLSGGYYTDTQYF.

This clonotype turned up a few times. The chain uses TRBV3-1 and TRBJ1-2; 7 bases fit TRBD1. The ends lost 4 bases at V and 4 bases at J; junction bases unmatched: 9. CDR3 length equals 15 residues. The germline CDR1 and CDR2 sequences are LGHDT and YNNKEL (reference sequence). The CDR3 region has the DNA TGTGCCAGCAGCCGACGGACAGGAGGGATCTATGGCTACACCTTC. Translation gives CASSRRTGGIYGYTF.

This clonotype showed up just a few times. The V gene is TRBV18, the J gene TRBJ2-5; 13 bases line up with TRBD2. The CDR3 covers 15 residues. Germline CDR1 reads KGHSH; CDR2 reads LQKENI. J lost 5 bases, V lost 5 bases, and 5 bases had no gene match. CDR3: CASSTGLAGVETQYF. The CDR3 DNA reads as TGTGCCAGCTCAACCGGACTAGCGGGAGTCGAGACCCAGTACTTC.

This clonotype was detected a few times. This rearrangement joins TRBV7-6 to TRBJ1-2; TRBD1 is a possible D gene (5 bases). V was clipped by 0 bases and J by 0 bases, with 8 bases between them. CDR1 SGHVS and CDR2 FNYEAQ come from the germline V gene. This CDR3 has 15 residues. The CDR3 protein is CASSLAVGPNYGYTF. The CDR3 DNA sequence: TGTGCCAGCAGCTTAGCGGTGGGGCCTAACTATGGCTACACCTTC.

This clonotype was seen only a few times. V is TRBV24-1 and J is TRBJ1-2, with 8 bases lining up with TRBD1. In germline, CDR1 is KGHDR, CDR2 SFDVKD. This CDR3 comprises 14 residues. J was trimmed by 3 bases and V by 4 bases; bases with no gene match: 3. The CDR3 DNA sequence: TGTGCCACCAGTGAAGGACAGGGTGACTATGGCTACACCTTC. Translation: CATSEGQGDYGYTF.

This clonotype was seen a few times. The chain joins TRBV15 to TRBJ1-1; the match to TRBD1 covers 9 bases. CDR1 LNHNV and CDR2 YYDKDF come from the germline V gene (reference sequence). After removal of 1 base from V and 4 bases from J, the junction contained 10 bases not matched to a gene. The CDR3 has 17 residues. As DNA, the CDR3 is TGTGCCACCAGCAGAGGGAACAGGGGGCGCGGTCGCACTGAAGCTTTCTTT. Translating it yields CATSRGNRGRGRTEAFF.

The sample holds a few counts of this clonotype. The chain has TRBV27 and TRBJ1-5, with 9 bases lining up with TRBD1. The CDR3 runs 14 residues. Germline V gene lookup returns CDR1 MNHEY and CDR2 SMNVEV (reference sequence). J lost 5 bases, V lost 9 bases, and 8 bases had no gene match. The CDR3 region is CASSRRDRDQPQHF. The CDR3 region has the DNA TGTGCCAGTAGTCGCCGGGACAGGGATCAGCCCCAGCATTTT.

The CDR3 region has the DNA TGCAGTGCTAGAGGAGTGGGACTACCCGCATGGGATGAGCAGTTCTTC. Its translation: CSARGVGLPAWDEQFF. V gene TRBV20-1 combines with J gene TRBJ2-1, with TRBD2 identical over 7 bases. The germline V gene has CDR1 DFQATT and CDR2 SNEGSKA (reference sequence). The CDR3 consists of 16 residues. The J segment lost 8 bases and the V segment lost 1 base, leaving 14 bases of the junction unmatched.

This clonotype was seen a handful of times. The rearrangement joins TRBV6-2 or TRBV6-3 to TRBJ2-2, with 9 bases lining up with TRBD1. V was clipped by 6 bases and J by 5 bases; unmatched bases: 10. The CDR3 spans 16 residues. CDR1 and CDR2 from the germline V gene are MNHEY and SVGEGT. CDR3 coding DNA: TGTGCCAGCAGCACTGGACAGGGGCGTGGGACCGGGGAGCTGTTTTTT. It encodes CASSTGQGRGTGELFF.

Many counts were recorded for this clonotype. The J gene is TRBJ1-5, the V gene TRBV3-1, with 9 bases matching TRBD1. This CDR3 is built from 14 residues. Germline-derived CDR1 and CDR2 are LGHDT and YNNKEL (reference sequence). V was clipped by 6 bases and J by 6 bases; unmatched bases: 6. The CDR3, as DNA: TGTGCCAGCAGTGAGGGACAGGGCTTTCAGCCCCAGCATTTT. Protein sequence: CASSEGQGFQPQHF.

The rearrangement uses TRBV5-6 and TRBJ1-1, with 12 bases matching TRBD1. Unmatched junction bases numbered 14, after V lost 4 bases and J lost 4 bases. This CDR3 spans 18 amino acids. From germline, CDR1 is SGHDT and CDR2 YYEEEE. CDR3 bases: TGTGCCAGCAGCCAGACACCGGGACAGGGGGCCCGTAGCACTGAAGCTTTCTTT. This encodes CASSQTPGQGARSTEAFF.

The chain carries TRBV7-9 and TRBJ1-1; D is uncertain. Germline V CDR1 and CDR2: SEHNR, FQNEAQ (reference sequence). V was shortened by 2 bases and J by 7 bases, with 11 bases between the two germline ends. The CDR3 contains 13 residues. CDR3 sequence: CASSLRSGFEAFF. CDR3 DNA sequence: TGTGCCAGCAGCTTAAGGTCCGGGTTTGAAGCTTTCTTT.

In its sample, this clonotype was seen a few times. V is TRBV4-3 and J is TRBJ2-2, with TRBD2 as a possible D gene (5 bases). V gave up 3 bases and J gave up 4 bases, with 21 bases separating them. Germline CDR1 is LGHNA and CDR2 is YSLEER. The CDR3 has 18 residues. The CDR3 DNA reads TGCGCCAGCAGCCACCTCCCAAACGGGGTGGTTAGCACCGGGGAGCTGTTTTTT. Translated, it gives CASSHLPNGVVSTGELFF.

This chain joins TRBV6-5 and TRBJ1-1; 7 bases map to TRBD1. Germline-derived CDR1 and CDR2 are MNHEY and SVGAGI. The CDR3 sequence is 16 residues long. The junction had 11 bases not matched to a gene; V was cut back by 4 bases and J by 3 bases. The CDR3: CASSFEQRGLDTEAFF. The CDR3 bases are TGTGCCAGCAGTTTCGAACAAAGGGGGCTGGACACTGAAGCTTTCTTT.

There are a few counts of this clonotype. The V call is TRBV3-1, the J call TRBJ2-7, with D possibly called TRBD1 or TRBD2 (5 bases each). This CDR3 has 15 residues. The V end was cut by 1 base, the J end by 3 bases, with 13 bases between. Germline assignment: CDR1 LGHDT and CDR2 YNNKEL (reference sequence). The CDR3 reads CASSQVRGPSYEQYF. In nucleotides, the CDR3 is TGTGCCAGCAGCCAAGTTAGGGGACCGAGCTACGAGCAGTACTTC.

The chain links TRBV12-3 or TRBV12-4 to TRBJ1-2; no clear D gene. This CDR3 comprises 12 residues. The V gene lost 6 bases and the J gene lost 4 bases, with 9 bases spanning the gap. The CDR3 DNA is TGTGCCAGCAGCCCACGGTTCTATGGCTACACCTTC. It is translated as CASSPRFYGYTF.

The sample holds a few counts of this clonotype. The chain uses TRBV29-1 and TRBJ1-2, with D perhaps TRBD1 (6 bases). Deletions cut 1 base from V and 4 bases from J, with 13 bases between. The CDR3 loop spans 14 amino acids. Looked up from germline, CDR1 is SQVTM and CDR2 is ANQGSEA. This chain's CDR3 is CSVEGPARGYGYTF. In DNA, the CDR3 is TGCAGCGTTGAAGGGCCGGCCAGGGGCTATGGCTACACCTTC.

V gene TRBV29-1 combines with J gene TRBJ1-2; TRBD1 is a possible D gene (6 bases). V lost 7 bases and J 4 bases, leaving 16 bases between the germline ends. CDR1 and CDR2 (germline): SQVTM, ANQGSEA. The CDR3 has 13 amino acids. CDR3 sequence reads: CSAGTRGGYGYTF. For the CDR3, the DNA is TGCAGCGCTGGGACGAGGGGGGGCTATGGCTACACCTTC.

This clonotype was seen a handful of times. The gene calls are TRBV4-1 and TRBJ2-2, with D unresolved. Looked up from germline, CDR1 is MGHRA and CDR2 is YSYEKL. Trimming cost V 1 base and J 5 bases, with 11 bases left between them. The CDR3 runs to 15 residues. CDR3: CASSQAPGLTGELFF. The CDR3 bases are TGCGCCAGCAGCCAAGCCCCCGGGTTGACCGGGGAGCTGTTTTTT.

This chain links TRBV20-1 with TRBJ1-5; weak D call: TRBD1 (6 bases). V was pared by 1 base and J by 6 bases, with 13 bases between. This CDR3 contains 14 residues. CDR1 and CDR2 (germline): DFQATT, SNEGSKA (reference sequence). CDR3 bases: TGCAGTGCTAGAGCTTCTGACAGGTCTCAGCCCCAGCATTTT. It translates to CSARASDRSQPQHF.

This clonotype was found once. The chain couples TRBV7-7 to TRBJ2-1; D is uncertain. The CDR3 contains 13 residues. The V end was cut by 0 bases, the J end by 7 bases, with 7 bases between. Germline V gene data show CDR1 as SSHAT and CDR2 as FNYEAQ (reference sequence). As DNA, the CDR3 is TGTGCCAGCAGCTTAGCGCCTACTAATGAGCAGTTCTTC. Translation gives CASSLAPTNEQFF.